This record concerns one T cell receptor beta chain sequence. Its antigen remains unidentified. The data were taken from a study of T cell responses to AZD1222 COVID-19 vaccine. Findings and limits, study-wide: Mapped onto spike, vaccine-associated CD4 TCRs spanned it and were dominant at 160-218 and 743-854. Mostly white British, mostly female donors; authors suggested clonal diversity may be underestimated. Only six AZD1222 recipients tested seropositive at baseline.

The CDR3 sequence is 11 residues long. Looked up from germline, CDR1 is MNHNS and CDR2 is SASEGT. Trimming left V 5 bases short and J 8 bases short, with 9 bases between. Produced via immunoSEQ multiplex PCR; TCRdb's table is partial and in-frame only. The sample carries more than 120,000 clones, around 84% recorded once. The sample was peripheral blood, taken 28 days after the second AZD1222 dose. The sequence was obtained from an adult who received the AZD1222 COVID-19 vaccine. V usage is TRBV6-1 and J usage is TRBJ1-2; D remains unclear. CDR3 region: CASSSTWGYTF. In DNA, the CDR3 is TGTGCCAGCAGTTCAACTTGGGGCTACACCTTC.